This TCR beta chain was found in a study of blood T cell repertoires in COVID-19. At the level of the study: Donors in the United States, Italy and Spain gave samples during acute or convalescent COVID-19. PBMCs, B-cell-depleted T cells, or T cells provided the cDNA or gDNA that made up the material.

In the study's own analysis: It was from reference gene primer amplification that nucleated cell counts were estimated. Repertoires were generated with immunoSEQ multiplex PCR, while TCRdb's copy carries only in-frame clones and drops some. V, J and clone size derive from that table, while D and trimming were established from the DNA sequence. This table holds some 100,000 clones, approximately 81% found once. V was trimmed by 6 bases and J by 6 bases, leaving 12 bases between them. CDR1 and CDR2 (germline): SGHTA, FQGNSA. This CDR3 comprises 13 residues. The sequenced sample consisted of peripheral blood. This clonotype originated in a human donor in a cohort sampled during active COVID-19. The chain has TRBV7-2 and TRBJ2-1, with D unclear. The CDR3 DNA follows: TGTGCCAGCAGGCCGCTGAACTCCAATGAGCAGTTCTTC. Translated: CASRPLNSNEQFF.